Described below is a single T cell receptor beta chain sequence and its context. Its matching antigen is unknown. Produced via immunoSEQ multiplex PCR; TCRdb's table is partial and in-frame only. Among about 120,000 clones listed, 90% to 95% were seen once. The data stem from a study of T cell responses to AZD1222 COVID-19 vaccine. Study-wide results and caveats: Elevations in Spike-specific TCR breadth and depth followed administration of two AZD1222 doses. Unmutated variant regions are reportedly targeted by nearly half of spike-specific TCRs. Among vaccine-associated CD4 TCRs, coverage spanned spike, with dominance at 160-218 and 743-854. Clonal diversity may have been underestimated in mostly white British donors.

The CDR3 length is 16 residues. The germline V gene encodes CDR1 SEHNR and CDR2 FQNEAQ (reference sequence). The V and J ends lost 5 bases and 5 bases, in that order; junction bases with no gene match: 15. The TCR comes from an adult who received the AZD1222 COVID-19 vaccine. The sequencing here drew on peripheral blood, taken 28 days after the second AZD1222 dose. The rearrangement uses TRBV7-9 and TRBJ2-7, with 7 bases fitting TRBD1. The CDR3 region is CASSPLRQGIRNEQYF. The CDR3, as DNA: TGTGCCAGCAGCCCCCTTCGACAGGGAATAAGAAACGAGCAGTACTTC.